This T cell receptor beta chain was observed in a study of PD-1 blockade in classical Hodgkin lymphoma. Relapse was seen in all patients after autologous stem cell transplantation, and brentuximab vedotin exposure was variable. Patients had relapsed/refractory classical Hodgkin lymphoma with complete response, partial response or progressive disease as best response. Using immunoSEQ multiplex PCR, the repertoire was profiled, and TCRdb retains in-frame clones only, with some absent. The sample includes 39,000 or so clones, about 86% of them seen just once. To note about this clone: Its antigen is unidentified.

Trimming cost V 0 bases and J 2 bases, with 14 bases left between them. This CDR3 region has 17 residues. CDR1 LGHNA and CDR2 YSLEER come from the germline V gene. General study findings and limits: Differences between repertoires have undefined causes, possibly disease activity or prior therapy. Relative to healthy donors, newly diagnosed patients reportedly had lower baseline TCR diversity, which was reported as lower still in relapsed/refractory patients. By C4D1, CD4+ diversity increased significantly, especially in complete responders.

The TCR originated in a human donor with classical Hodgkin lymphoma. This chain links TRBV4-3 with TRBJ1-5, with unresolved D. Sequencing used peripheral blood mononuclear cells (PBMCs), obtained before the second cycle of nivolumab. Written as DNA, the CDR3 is TGCGCCAGCAGCCAAGATCTGGCAGGTCCGCGCAATCAGCCCCAGCATTTT. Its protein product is CASSQDLAGPRNQPQHF.